This T cell receptor beta chain comes out of a study of regulatory T cells in long-lasting Graves disease. Both iRepertoire HTBI primers and Arm-PCR of CDR3 regions were used to build the TCR beta libraries. TCRdb redid the calling of the multiplex PCR reads with MiXCR, one entry per CDR3 protein. The table records 310,000 or so distinct CDR3 sequences, around a fifth of them present only once. Time point given: persistent/refractory GD, antithyroid drugs over 5 years with positive TRAb. Researchers made the TCR library from RNA that was extracted from PBMCs. By American Thyroid Association guidelines, Graves' disease was diagnosed in the cohort. The receptor comes from a female donor with Graves disease. Source: peripheral blood mononuclear cells (PBMCs), taken when the disease was refractory, from a patient treated with antithyroid drugs.

The CDR3 protein is CASNGGTNTEAFF. The CDR3 nucleotides are TGTGCCAGCAACGGGGGCACGAACACTGAAGCTTTCTTT. The chain uses TRBV2 and TRBJ1-1; D perhaps matches TRBD1 (6 bases). Per germline, CDR1 SNHLY and CDR2 FYNNEI. This CDR3 has 13 residues. V shed 7 bases and J shed 1 base, with 10 bases lying between them.